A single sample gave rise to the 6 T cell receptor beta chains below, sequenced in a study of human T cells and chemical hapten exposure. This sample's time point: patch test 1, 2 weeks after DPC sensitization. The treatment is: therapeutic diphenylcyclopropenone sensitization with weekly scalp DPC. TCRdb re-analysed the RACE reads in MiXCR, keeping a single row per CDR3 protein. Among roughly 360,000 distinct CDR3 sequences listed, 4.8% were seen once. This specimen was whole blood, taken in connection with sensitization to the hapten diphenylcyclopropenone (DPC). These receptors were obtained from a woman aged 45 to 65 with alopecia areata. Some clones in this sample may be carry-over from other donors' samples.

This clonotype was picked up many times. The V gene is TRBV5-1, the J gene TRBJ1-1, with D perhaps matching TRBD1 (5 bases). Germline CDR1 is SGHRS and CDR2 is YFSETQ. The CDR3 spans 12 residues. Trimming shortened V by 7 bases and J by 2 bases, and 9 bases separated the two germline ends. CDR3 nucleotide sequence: TGCGCCAGCCGGCAGGGAAACACTGAAGCTTTCTTT. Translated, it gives CASRQGNTEAFF.

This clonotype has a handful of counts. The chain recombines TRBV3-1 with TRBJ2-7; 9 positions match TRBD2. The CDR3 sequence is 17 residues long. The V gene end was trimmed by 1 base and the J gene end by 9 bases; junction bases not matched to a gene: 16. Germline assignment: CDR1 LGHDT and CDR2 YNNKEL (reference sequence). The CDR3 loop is CASSQGSSPSGEPGQYF. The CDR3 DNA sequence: TGTGCCAGCAGCCAAGGATCTAGCCCTAGCGGGGAGCCGGGGCAGTACTTC.

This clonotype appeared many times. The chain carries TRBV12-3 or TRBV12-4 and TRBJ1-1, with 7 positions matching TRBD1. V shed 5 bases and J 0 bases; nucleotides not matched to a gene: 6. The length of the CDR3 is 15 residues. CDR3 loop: CASSAMQGVNTEAFF. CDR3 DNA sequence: TGTGCCAGCAGTGCCATGCAGGGGGTGAACACTGAAGCTTTCTTT.

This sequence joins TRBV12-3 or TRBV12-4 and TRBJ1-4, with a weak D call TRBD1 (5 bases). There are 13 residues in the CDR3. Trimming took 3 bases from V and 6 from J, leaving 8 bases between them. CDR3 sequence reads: CASSFTRDEKLFF. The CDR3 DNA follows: TGTGCCAGCAGTTTCACCAGGGATGAAAAACTGTTTTTT.

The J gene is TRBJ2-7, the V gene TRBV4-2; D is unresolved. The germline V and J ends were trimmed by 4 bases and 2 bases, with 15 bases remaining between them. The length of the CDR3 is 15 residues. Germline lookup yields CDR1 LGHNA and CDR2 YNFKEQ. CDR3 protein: CASSPFRGPPYEQYF. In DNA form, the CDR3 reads TGTGCCAGCAGCCCATTCCGAGGTCCGCCCTACGAGCAGTACTTC.

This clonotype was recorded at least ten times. CDR3 nucleotides: TGTGCCAGCAGTCGGACGGGCCCGGGGGAGCAGTACTTC. Translation gives CASSRTGPGEQYF. The chain joins TRBV6-5 to TRBJ2-7, with D perhaps TRBD2 (5 bases). V was clipped by 5 bases and J by 7 bases, with 15 bases between them. Germline V gene lookup returns CDR1 MNHEY and CDR2 SVGAGI. This CDR3 contains 13 residues.